The clone carrying this TCR beta chain showed up just once. Its cognate antigen is unknown. The data were obtained in a study of pediatric ulcerative colitis. Germline V gene sequence: CDR1 SGHDN, CDR2 FVKESK. The CDR3 has 15 residues. Deletions cut 1 base from V and 5 bases from J, with 14 bases between. General study findings and limits: Total lymphocyte DNA, not sorted subsets, was the template.

Sequencing depth was up to 500,000 reads per sample. Some clones are missing from TCRdb's copy, which holds only in-frame ones; the method was immunoSEQ multiplex PCR. The table lists 20,000 to 30,000 clones, 70% to 75% of them singletons. During colonoscopy, one to two rectal pinch biopsies were collected. V gene TRBV14 combines with J gene TRBJ2-5; TRBD1 is a possible D gene (5 bases). Sequenced: gut tissue. The receptor was isolated from a boy between 5 and 17 years old with severe ulcerative colitis. The CDR3 DNA is TGTGCCAGCAGCCAAGGGGCGTCAGGGTGGGAGACCCAGTACTTC. Protein sequence: CASSQGASGWETQYF.